Sequencing of this T cell receptor (beta chain) was carried out in a study of T cell clonality in common variable immunodeficiency. This clone was seen a handful of times. The antigen is unknown. Read sequence stops 3 residues before the CDR3 end, and the germline J gene provides the missing end. Method: immunoSEQ multiplex PCR; TCRdb's copy keeps in-frame clones and lacks some. The record shows roughly 23,000 clones for this sample, with no singletons present. Study findings and constraints: Reportedly, TCR beta sequences from common variable immunodeficiency showed fewer deletions and N-nucleotide insertions. Shared TCRbeta clones were fewer between CVID subjects than controls.

CDR1 and CDR2 (germline): PRHDT, FYEKMQ (reference sequence). V shed 3 bases and J 5 bases; nucleotides not matched to a gene: 5. There are 14 residues in the CDR3. Blood samples were heparinized, about 5 to 8 ml per donor. Sequenced input: peripheral blood mononuclear cells. The rearrangement uses TRBV13 and TRBJ2-7, with 9 bases identical to TRBD1. The origin of this receptor is a human donor with common variable immunodeficiency. CDR3 loop: CASSFGTGFDEQYF. CDR3 bases read: TGTGCCAGCAGCTTCGGGACAGGGTTCGACGAG.